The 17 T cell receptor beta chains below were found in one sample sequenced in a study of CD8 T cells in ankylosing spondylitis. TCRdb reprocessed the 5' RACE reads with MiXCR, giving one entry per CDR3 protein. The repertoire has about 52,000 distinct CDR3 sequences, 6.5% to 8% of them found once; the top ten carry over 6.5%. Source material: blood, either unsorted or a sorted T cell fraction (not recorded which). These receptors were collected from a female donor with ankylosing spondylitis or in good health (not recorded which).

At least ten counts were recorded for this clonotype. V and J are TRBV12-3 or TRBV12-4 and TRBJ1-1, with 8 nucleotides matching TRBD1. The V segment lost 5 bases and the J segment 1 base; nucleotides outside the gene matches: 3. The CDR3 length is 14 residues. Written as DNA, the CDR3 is TGTGCCAGCAGTACCGGGACAGGGAACACTGAAGCTTTCTTT. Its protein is CASSTGTGNTEAFF.

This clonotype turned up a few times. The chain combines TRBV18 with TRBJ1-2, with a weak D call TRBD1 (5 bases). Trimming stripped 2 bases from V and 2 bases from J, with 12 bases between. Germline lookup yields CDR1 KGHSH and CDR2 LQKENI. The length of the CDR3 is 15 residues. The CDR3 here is CASSPSNRLNYGYTF. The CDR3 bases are TGTGCCAGCTCACCATCAAACAGGTTGAACTATGGCTACACCTTC.

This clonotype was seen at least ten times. This chain's CDR3 is CASSQTFVGTPRNEQFF. The CDR3 nucleotides read TGTGCCAGCAGTCAAACGTTTGTGGGGACCCCACGAAATGAGCAGTTCTTC. The chain uses TRBV27 and TRBJ2-1; tentatively, D is TRBD1 or TRBD2 (5 bases each). CDR3 length equals 17 residues. CDR1 and CDR2 (germline): MNHEY, SMNVEV (reference sequence). V lost 5 bases, J lost 7 bases, and 24 bases lay in between.

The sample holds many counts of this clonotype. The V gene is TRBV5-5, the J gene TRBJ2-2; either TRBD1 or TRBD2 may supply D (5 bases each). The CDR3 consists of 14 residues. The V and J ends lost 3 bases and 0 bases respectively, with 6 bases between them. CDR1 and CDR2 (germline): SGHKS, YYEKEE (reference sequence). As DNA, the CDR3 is TGTGCCAGCAGCTGGGGGTCGAACACCGGGGAGCTGTTTTTT. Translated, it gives CASSWGSNTGELFF.

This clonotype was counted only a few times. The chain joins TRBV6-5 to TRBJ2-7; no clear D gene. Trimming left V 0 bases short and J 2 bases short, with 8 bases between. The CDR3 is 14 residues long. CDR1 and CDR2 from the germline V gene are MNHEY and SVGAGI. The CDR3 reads CASSYSSLTYEQYF. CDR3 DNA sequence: TGTGCCAGCAGTTACTCGAGTCTAACCTACGAGCAGTACTTC.

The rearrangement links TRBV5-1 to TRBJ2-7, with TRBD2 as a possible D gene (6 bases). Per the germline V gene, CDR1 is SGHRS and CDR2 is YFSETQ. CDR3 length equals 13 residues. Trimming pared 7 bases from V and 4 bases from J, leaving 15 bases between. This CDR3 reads CASGVSGLYEQYF. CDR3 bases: TGCGCCAGCGGTGTTAGCGGACTTTACGAGCAGTACTTC.

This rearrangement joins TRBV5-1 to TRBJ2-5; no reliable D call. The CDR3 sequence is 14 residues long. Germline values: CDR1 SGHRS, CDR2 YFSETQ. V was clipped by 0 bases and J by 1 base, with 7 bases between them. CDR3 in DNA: TGCGCCAGCAGCTTGGGGGCTAGCCAAGAGACCCAGTACTTC. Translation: CASSLGASQETQYF.

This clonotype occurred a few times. CDR3 protein: CAITREGNEQFF. In DNA form, the CDR3 reads TGTGCCATCACCAGGGAAGGCAATGAGCAGTTCTTC. The chain carries TRBV10-3 and TRBJ2-1, with D tentatively TRBD1 (5 bases). Looked up from germline, CDR1 is ENHRY and CDR2 is SYGVKD. This CDR3 has 12 amino acids. Trimming took off 7 bases at V and 6 bases at J, with 10 bases between the two ends.

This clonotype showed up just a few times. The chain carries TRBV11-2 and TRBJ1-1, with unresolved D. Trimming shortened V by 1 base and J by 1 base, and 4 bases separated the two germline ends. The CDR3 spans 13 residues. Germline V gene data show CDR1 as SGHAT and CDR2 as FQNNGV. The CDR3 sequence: CASSLVPNTEAFF. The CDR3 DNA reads TGTGCCAGCAGCTTAGTCCCGAACACTGAAGCTTTCTTT.

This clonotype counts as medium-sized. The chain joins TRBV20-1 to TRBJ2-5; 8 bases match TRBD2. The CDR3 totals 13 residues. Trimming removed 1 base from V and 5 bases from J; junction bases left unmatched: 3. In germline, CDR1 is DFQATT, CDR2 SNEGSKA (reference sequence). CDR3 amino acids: CSARVAGGETQYF. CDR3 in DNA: TGCAGTGCTAGAGTGGCGGGGGGTGAGACCCAGTACTTC.

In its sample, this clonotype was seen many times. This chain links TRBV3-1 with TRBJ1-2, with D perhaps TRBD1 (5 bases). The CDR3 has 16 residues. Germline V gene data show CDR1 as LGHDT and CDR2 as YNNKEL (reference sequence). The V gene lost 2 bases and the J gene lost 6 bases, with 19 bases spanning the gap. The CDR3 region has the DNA TGTGCCAGCAGCCAAATTTGGTCCGAAAGCAGGGATGGCTACACCTTC. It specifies CASSQIWSESRDGYTF.

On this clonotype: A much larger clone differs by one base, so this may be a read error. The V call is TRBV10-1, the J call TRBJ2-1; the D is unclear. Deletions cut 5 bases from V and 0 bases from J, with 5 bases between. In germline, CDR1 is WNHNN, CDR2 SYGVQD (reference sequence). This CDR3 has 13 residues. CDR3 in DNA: TGCGCCAGCAGTACGAGCTCCTACAATGAGCAGTTCTTC. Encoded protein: CASSTSSYNEQFF.

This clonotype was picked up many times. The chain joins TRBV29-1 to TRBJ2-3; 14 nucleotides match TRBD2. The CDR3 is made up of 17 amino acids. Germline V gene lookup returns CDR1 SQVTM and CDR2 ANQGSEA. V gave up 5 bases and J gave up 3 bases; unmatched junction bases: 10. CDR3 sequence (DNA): TGCAGCGTTAAAACCAGGCGACTAGCGGGGGGGACAGATACGCAGTATTTT. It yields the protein CSVKTRRLAGGTDTQYF.

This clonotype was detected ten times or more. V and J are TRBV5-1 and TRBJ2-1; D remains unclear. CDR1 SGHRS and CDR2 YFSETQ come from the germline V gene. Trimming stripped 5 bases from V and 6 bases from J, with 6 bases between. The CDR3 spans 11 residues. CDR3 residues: CASRGSNEQFF. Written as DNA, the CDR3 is TGCGCCAGCAGGGGTTCCAATGAGCAGTTCTTC.

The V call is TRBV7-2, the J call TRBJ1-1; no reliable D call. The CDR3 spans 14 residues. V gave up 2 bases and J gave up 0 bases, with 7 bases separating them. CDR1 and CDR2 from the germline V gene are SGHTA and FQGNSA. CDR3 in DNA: TGTGCCAGCAGCTTAACCGACATGAACACTGAAGCTTTCTTT. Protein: CASSLTDMNTEAFF.

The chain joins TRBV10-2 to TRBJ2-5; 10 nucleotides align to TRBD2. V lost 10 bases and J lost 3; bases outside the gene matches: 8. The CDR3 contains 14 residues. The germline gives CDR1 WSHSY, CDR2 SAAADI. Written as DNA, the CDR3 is TGCGCCACCGCACTAGCGGGGAGGAAAGAGACCCAGTACTTC. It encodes CATALAGRKETQYF.

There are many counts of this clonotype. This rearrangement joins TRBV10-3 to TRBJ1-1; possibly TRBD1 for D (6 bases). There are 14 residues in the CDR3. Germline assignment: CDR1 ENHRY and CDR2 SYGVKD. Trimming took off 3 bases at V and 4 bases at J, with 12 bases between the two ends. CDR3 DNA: TGTGCCATCAGTGAAGGCAGGGGAATCACTGAAGCTTTCTTT. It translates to CAISEGRGITEAFF.